This T cell receptor beta chain was retrieved from a study of tumor and adjacent non-tumor tissue in lung cancer. Study findings and constraints: Normal lung showed higher cumulative top 100 clone frequency than tumor. Shorter survival was associated with higher TCR diversity in tumors.

The length of the CDR3 is 12 residues. From germline, CDR1 is SQVTM and CDR2 ANQGSEA. A modified ARM-PCR protocol with three rounds of nested PCR amplified TCRbeta. Using its own MiXCR run on the multiplex PCR reads, TCRdb lists one record per CDR3 protein. The repertoire holds about 82,000 distinct CDR3 sequences, with around four fifths as singletons. The template was RNA from unsorted bulk tissue. With regard to this clonotype: Its antigen is currently unknown. The germline gene is not matched at one end of the junction; a read error may be the cause.

The TCR sequence derives from a woman aged 45-60 years with non-small cell lung cancer. The sequenced sample consisted of lung tumor tissue. The V call is TRBV29-1, the J call TRBJ2-1; a possible D gene is TRBD1 (6 bases). The CDR3 nucleotides read TGCTGTGGGATCGGACAGTACAATGAGCAATTCTTC. This translates into CCGIGQYNEQFF.